Only a few counts were recorded for the clone carrying this TCR beta chain. These data belong to a study of T cells in tuberculosis. Germline CDR1 MNHEY, CDR2 SVGAGI. The CDR3 runs 13 residues. V was pared by 8 bases and J by 5 bases, with 12 bases between. Clones were sequenced by immunoSEQ multiplex PCR, and TCRdb holds only the in-frame ones, with some missing. The sample contains more than 20,000 clones, approximately 90% of which appear only once. The TCR comes from a donor between 10 and 35 years old with latent tuberculosis or without tuberculosis infection. Sequenced: PBMCs. The chain couples TRBV6-5 to TRBJ2-2, with a possible D match to TRBD2 (5 bases). CDR3: CASSLPGTGELFF. CDR3 bases: TGTGCCAGCTCTCTTCCGGGGACCGGGGAGCTGTTTTTT.